The sequence of this T cell receptor (beta chain) was determined in a study of T cell clones after liver transplantation. With respect to this clone: Its specificity is unknown.

Germline V lookup: CDR1 SNHLY, CDR2 FYNNEI. This CDR3 comprises 12 residues. V lost 4 bases and J 6 bases, leaving 7 bases between the germline ends. Points from the study as a whole: A larger donor-reactive than third-party decline suggested partial antigen-specific deletion.

Some clones are missing from TCRdb's copy, which holds only in-frame ones; the method was immunoSEQ multiplex PCR. The sample has 95,000 to 130,000 clones, 90% seen once; the top ten hold around 0.86%. Here the sequenced sample was CD4+ T cells from blood, taken 12 months after liver transplant. The receptor was derived from a human patient who received a liver transplant. Some T cells may be provided by the graft donor. This rearrangement joins TRBV2 to TRBJ2-1; D gene unclear. In nucleotides, the CDR3 is TGTGCCAGCAGTGTAGAAACCAATGAGCAGTTCTTC. This sequence encodes CASSVETNEQFF.